Ten or more counts support the clone carrying this T cell receptor beta chain. Antigen unknown. This sample is part of a study of T cells in Graves' hyperthyroidism and ophthalmopathy. Notes on the study in general: Expanded thyroid clonotypes (above 0.001) were mostly also found in blood.

The CDR3 is 17 residues long. Germline V gives CDR1 MNHNY, CDR2 SVGAGI (reference sequence). V lost 2 bases and J lost 4, with 18 bases in between. Exclusion of a patient resulted from uncontrolled infection, other autoimmune disease, pregnancy or lactation. From RNA transcripts, TCR beta CDR3 regions were amplified. TCR CDR3 regions were first amplified by RT-PCR with HTBI primers. MiXCR, applied by TCRdb to the multiplex PCR reads, yields one record per CDR3 protein. Of some 500,000 distinct CDR3 sequences in the sample, about 16% are singletons; the top ten hold less than 30%. The V gene is TRBV6-6, the J gene TRBJ1-3; D remains ambiguous. Input material: blood. The origin of this receptor is a woman younger than 45 with Graves' ophthalmopathy. CDR3 in DNA: TGTGCCAGCAGTTACGGATCCAAGGCGAACGGAGGAAACACCATATATTTT. Its protein is CASSYGSKANGGNTIYF.